A selection of T cell receptor beta chains follows, all from one sample in a study of blood T cell repertoires in COVID-19. Here immunoSEQ multiplex PCR was the method, and the copy in TCRdb shows in-frame clones only, minus some. Of some 150,000 clones listed, roughly 84% were seen once; the top ten hold about 7.8%. The specimen was peripheral blood. These receptors were taken from a woman between 50 and 59 years old in a cohort sampled during active or convalescent COVID-19. The CDR3 runs from the conserved cysteine through the conserved F or W. D genes are given only for firm matches. Size is stated for part of the rows, as once, few or many counts, or as a class when the clone is expanded.

.,TRBD1,TRBV12-3/TRBV12-4,TRBJ1-2,TGTGCCAGCAGTTTACAGGGGGCTGGCTACACCTTC,CASSLQGAGYTF
.,.,TRBV6-2/TRBV6-3,TRBJ2-2,TGTGCCAGCAGTGACTATTCAGGGACCGGGGAGCTGTTTTTT,CASSDYSGTGELFF
few,.,TRBV4-3,TRBJ1-5,TGCGCCAGCAGCCAAGAACCCCAGAATCAGCCCCAGCATTTT,CASSQEPQNQPQHF
.,.,TRBV11-2,TRBJ2-6,TGTGCCAGCAGCTCGACAGGTCACAACGTCCTGACTTTC,CASSSTGHNVLTF
.,.,TRBV4-2,TRBJ1-1,TGTGCCAGCAGCGAAACCGGAAGGGGCCTCCATACTGAAGCTTTCTTT,CASSETGRGLHTEAFF
.,TRBD2,TRBV6-5,TRBJ2-1,TGTGCCAGCAGTTACTCCGGGGGGGGGCCGGATGGTGAGCAGTTCTTC,CASSYSGGGPDGEQFF
.,.,TRBV25-1,TRBJ1-3,TGTGCCGTAGGGGAAGCTGGAAACACCATATATTTT,CAVGEAGNTIYF
.,.,TRBV18,TRBJ1-6,TGTGCCAGCTCACCACCGGCGGGGTCTGGAAATTCACCCCTCCACTTT,CASSPPAGSGNSPLHF
once,.,TRBV18,TRBJ1-2,TGTGCCAGCTCACCAGGGTACAGAAACTATGGCTACACCTTC,CASSPGYRNYGYTF
.,.,TRBV3-1/TRBV3-2,TRBJ2-5,TGTGCCAGCAGCCCGGGGGGCTTGAGAGAGACCCAGTACTTC,CASSPGGLRETQYF
.,TRBD2,TRBV18,TRBJ2-2,TGTGCCAGCTCACCAGGGCTAGCGGGGACGAACACCGGGGAGCTGTTTTTT,CASSPGLAGTNTGELFF
.,TRBD1,TRBV9,TRBJ2-1,TGTGCCAGCAGCCCGTCGGCGACAGGGGACAATGAGCAGTTCTTC,CASSPSATGDNEQFF
.,TRBD2,TRBV7-2,TRBJ2-1,TGTGCCAGCAGCCCCTGGACTAGCGGGGGCCGTTCGTATGAGCAGTTCTTC,CASSPWTSGGRSYEQFF
.,TRBD1,TRBV10-2,TRBJ1-6,TGCGCCAGCAGTGGGACAGGGCCCTATAATTCACCCCTCCACTTT,CASSGTGPYNSPLHF
once,TRBD1,TRBV30,TRBJ1-2,TGTGCCTGCCACGGCCAGGGGGATGGTGGCTACACCTTC,CACHGQGDGGYTF
.,.,TRBV18,TRBJ1-6,TGTGCCAGCTCACCACAATCCGATTCACCCCTCCACTTT,CASSPQSDSPLHF
.,TRBD1,TRBV18,TRBJ1-1,TGTGCCAGCTCACCGGGACAGGAGAAAGCTGAAGCTTTCTTT,CASSPGQEKAEAFF
.,.,TRBV18,TRBJ2-5,TGTGCCAGCTCACAAAGGACAGAAGAGACCCAGTACTTC,CASSQRTEETQYF
many,.,TRBV19,TRBJ1-1,TGTGCCAGTAGTATAGGGAACAGGGTACAGACTGAAGCTTTCTTT,CASSIGNRVQTEAFF
.,.,TRBV20-1,TRBJ1-4,TGCAGTGCTAGGACAGATGAAAAACTGTTTTTT,CSARTDEKLFF
few,TRBD1,TRBV2,TRBJ1-1,TGTGCCAGCAGCGCACAGGGGGCCTTGAACACTGAAGCTTTCTTT,CASSAQGALNTEAFF
.,TRBD2,TRBV24-1,TRBJ2-3,TGTGCCACCAGTGCCCCGCTGGGGGGGGGAGATACGCAGTATTTT,CATSAPLGGGDTQYF
.,.,TRBV5-1,TRBJ2-5,TGCGCCAGCAGGTGGGGCAGGGACCAAGAGACCCAGTACTTC,CASRWGRDQETQYF
.,.,TRBV28,TRBJ1-5,TGTGCCAGCAGTTTAATCGACAGGCTTGGCAATCAGCCCCAGCATTTT,CASSLIDRLGNQPQHF
.,.,TRBV27,TRBJ1-3,TGTGCCAGCAGTCGAGGGCCTGGAAACACCATATATTTT,CASSRGPGNTIYF
.,.,TRBV27,TRBJ2-2,TGTGCCAGTAAGGAGGCTCCGAACACCGGGGAGCTGTTTTTT,CASKEAPNTGELFF
.,.,TRBV7-3,TRBJ2-2,TGTGCCAGCAGCTTAACAGGGGCGAACACCGGGGAGCTGTTTTTT,CASSLTGANTGELFF
.,.,TRBV15,TRBJ2-3,TGTGCCACCACTAGTACAGGAGATACGCAGTATTTT,CATTSTGDTQYF
.,.,TRBV7-3,TRBJ1-2,TGTGCCAGCAGCTTAACCGGGACTAACTATGGCTACACCTTC,CASSLTGTNYGYTF
once,.,TRBV6-5,TRBJ1-2,TGTGCCAGCAGTTACTCCGGGGAGGACTATGGCTACACCTTC,CASSYSGEDYGYTF
.,TRBD1,TRBV24-1,TRBJ1-5,TGTGCCACCAGTGATTCGCAGGGGGCGAGGAATCAGCCCCAGCATTTT,CATSDSQGARNQPQHF
.,.,TRBV7-9,TRBJ1-1,TGTGCCAGCAGCTTGTCTGGGCGGAACACTGAAGCTTTCTTT,CASSLSGRNTEAFF
.,TRBD1,TRBV7-3,TRBJ2-3,TGTGCCAGCAGCTTAGGCCTAGGGGGCGATACGCAGTATTTT,CASSLGLGGDTQYF
.,TRBD1,TRBV6-6,TRBJ1-4,TGTGCCAGCAGTTTGGACAGGGTTAATGAAAAACTGTTTTTT,CASSLDRVNEKLFF
once,.,TRBV10-2,TRBJ1-1,TGCGCCAGCCTAGCACGCGGGGGCGCGAGGGGCGGCACTGAAGCTTTCTTT,CASLARGGARGGTEAFF
.,.,TRBV10-3,TRBJ1-1,TGTGCCATCAGGACCCGGACAGACCCACGGGCTGAAGCTTTCTTT,CAIRTRTDPRAEAFF
once,.,TRBV11-2,TRBJ2-5,TGTGCCAGCAGCTTGAATAGCGGACAAGAGACCCAGTACTTC,CASSLNSGQETQYF
.,.,TRBV6-2/TRBV6-3,TRBJ2-1,TGTGCCAGCAGTACGATGGACAGACTAGCCAGAGAGCAGTTCTTC,CASSTMDRLAREQFF
.,TRBD1,TRBV24-1,TRBJ1-4,TGTGCCACCAGTGATCCTACAGGGGGCCGCATAGAAAAACTGTTTTTT,CATSDPTGGRIEKLFF
.,.,TRBV19,TRBJ1-6,TGTGCCAGTAATAGGAAGGCGGAAAACTCCTATAATTCACCCCTCCACTTT,CASNRKAENSYNSPLHF
.,.,TRBV7-3,TRBJ2-3,TGTGCCAGCAGCTTAGGGGACTCTCTAGATACGCAGTATTTT,CASSLGDSLDTQYF
.,.,TRBV2,TRBJ1-4,TGTGCCAGCAGTGAGTTAGCTGAAAAACTGTTTTTT,CASSELAEKLFF
.,TRBD2,TRBV10-3,TRBJ2-5,TGTGCCATCAGTGCTCTAGCGGGGGCACAAGAGACCCAGTACTTC,CAISALAGAQETQYF
few,.,TRBV6-1,TRBJ2-3,TGTGCCAGCAGTGAAGGGGCAGGGGCGGGAGATACGCAGTATTTT,CASSEGAGAGDTQYF
few,.,TRBV11-2,TRBJ2-1,TGTGCCAGCAGCTTAGTTAACAGGGATGAGCAGTTCTTC,CASSLVNRDEQFF
.,.,TRBV18,TRBJ1-2,TGTGCCAGCTCAAGTGACAGCAACTATGGCTACACCTTC,CASSSDSNYGYTF
.,.,TRBV10-2,TRBJ1-5,TGCGCCAGCAGTGAACTGGGGGGTCAGCCCCAGCATTTT,CASSELGGQPQHF
.,.,TRBV25-1,TRBJ2-3,TGTGCCAGCAGTGACTTGTTTGGGGGAGGCGTATCAGATACGCAGTATTTT,CASSDLFGGGVSDTQYF
.,.,TRBV15,TRBJ2-3,TGTGCCACCAGCAGTCCGGGACTGGGTGGCACAGATACGCAGTATTTT,CATSSPGLGGTDTQYF
.,.,TRBV5-6,TRBJ1-2,TGTGCCAGCAGCTTGGCCAGACTCACTAACTATGGCTACACCTTC,CASSLARLTNYGYTF
.,TRBD2,TRBV3-1/TRBV3-2,TRBJ2-4,TGTGCCAGCAGCCAAGGGTTCGGGGGGTCTGCCAAAAACATTCAGTACTTC,CASSQGFGGSAKNIQYF
.,.,TRBV6-1,TRBJ2-7,TGTGCCAGCAGTGAAATCGGGGGGCCCTCCTACGAGCAGTACTTC,CASSEIGGPSYEQYF
.,.,TRBV11-2,TRBJ1-2,TGTGCCAGCAGCTTATCCGGCGGGGCGGACTATGGCTACACCTTC,CASSLSGGADYGYTF
.,TRBD2,TRBV9,TRBJ2-2,TGTGCCAGCAGCGTAGGAGCGGGGGGGCCTGGCACCGGGGAGCTGTTTTTT,CASSVGAGGPGTGELFF
.,TRBD1,TRBV5-6,TRBJ2-7,TGTGCCAGCAGCTTGCTCAGGGGGCACGAGCAGTACTTC,CASSLLRGHEQYF
.,.,TRBV19,TRBJ2-5,TGTGCCAGTAGTATAAACAGGGCCGAGACCCAGTACTTC,CASSINRAETQYF